A single sample is the source of the 27 T cell receptor beta chains below, sequenced in a study of identical twins. TCRdb re-called the 5' RACE reads with MiXCR, one entry per CDR3 protein. The sample lists more than 1.5 million distinct CDR3 sequences; roughly a third were seen once. Sequencing was carried out using cord blood. These receptors were obtained from a newborn girl in good health.

This chain links TRBV5-1 with TRBJ2-3, with 7 positions matching TRBD2. CDR1 is SGHRS, CDR2 YFSETQ, per germline. This CDR3 is built from 17 residues. V trimming: 1 base; J trimming: 4 bases; junction bases outside the gene matches: 12. CDR3 bases: TGCGCCAGCAGCTTGATACGCGGGACTACTTTCCCAGATACGCAGTATTTT. It encodes CASSLIRGTTFPDTQYF.

This clonotype was seen a handful of times. The J gene is TRBJ2-1, the V gene TRBV28; TRBD2 is a possible D gene (6 bases). The CDR3 sequence is 13 residues long. Germline assignment: CDR1 MDHEN and CDR2 SYDVKM. V was trimmed by 10 bases and J by 4 bases, leaving 14 bases between them. The chain's CDR3 is CATALAVYNEQFF. The CDR3 coding sequence is TGTGCCACCGCCTTAGCGGTATACAATGAGCAGTTCTTC.

The chain joins TRBV6-6 to TRBJ2-6, with D unclear. Germline V gives CDR1 MNHNY, CDR2 SVGAGI (reference sequence). CDR3 length: 16 amino acids. V lost 6 bases and J 1 base, leaving 13 bases between the germline ends. The CDR3 is CASRKSGVSGANVLTF. The CDR3 DNA sequence: TGTGCCAGCAGAAAGTCAGGTGTTTCTGGGGCCAACGTCCTGACTTTC.

This clonotype has ten or more counts. The chain carries TRBV4-2 and TRBJ2-3; 10 nucleotides agree with TRBD2. V was pared by 8 bases and J by 0 bases, with 8 bases of the junction left unmatched. Germline V gene data show CDR1 as LGHNA and CDR2 as YNFKEQ. The CDR3 spans 16 residues. CDR3 residues: CASRIAGGTSTDTQYF. CDR3 nucleotide sequence: TGTGCCAGCCGTATAGCGGGGGGCACAAGCACAGATACGCAGTATTTT.

This sequence joins TRBV4-1 and TRBJ2-1, with TRBD2 matching 11 bases. Gene TRBJ2-7 matches the end of the DNA better, so the J call may be wrong. CDR3 length: 17 residues. The V gene's germline CDR1 is MGHRA and CDR2 YSYEKL. CDR3 sequence (DNA): TGCGCCAGCAGCCAAAGGACTAGCGGGTACTCCTACAATGAGCAGTACTTC. As protein: CASSQRTSGYSYNEQYF.

This chain joins TRBV12-3 or TRBV12-4 and TRBJ2-3, with a possible D match to TRBD2 (6 bases). Trimming stripped 6 bases from V and 6 bases from J, with 16 bases between. This CDR3 has 14 residues. The CDR3 DNA reads as TGTGCCAGCAGCCTAAGGGGCGGGGTGGATACGCAGTATTTT. Protein product: CASSLRGGVDTQYF.

This clonotype was seen just once. V usage is TRBV20-1 and J usage is TRBJ2-5; TRBD2 matches 11 bases. CDR3 size: 16 residues. With 2 bases clipped from V and 1 base from J, the junction kept 6 bases outside the gene matches. Germline lookup yields CDR1 DFQATT and CDR2 SNEGSKA (reference sequence). CDR3 DNA: TGCAGTGCTAGAATTCCTCTAGCGGGGGGCCAAGAGACCCAGTACTTC. Its translation: CSARIPLAGGQETQYF.

CDR3 nucleotide sequence: TGCAGCGTCGTGGACAGGGGGCTTGGAAACACCATATATTTT. Amino acids: CSVVDRGLGNTIYF. V is TRBV29-1 and J is TRBJ1-3; TRBD1 aligns across 11 bases. Unmatched junction bases numbered 4, after V lost 6 bases and J lost 3 bases. Germline values: CDR1 SQVTM, CDR2 ANQGSEA. The CDR3 spans 14 residues.

The genes are TRBV5-1 and TRBJ2-1; 10 bases match TRBD2. The trim removed 5 bases at V and 8 bases at J, leaving 7 bases unmatched. CDR1 and CDR2 (germline): SGHRS, YFSETQ. The CDR3 is 14 amino acids. The CDR3 loop reads CASRRPSGGHEQFF. CDR3 nucleotide sequence: TGCGCCAGCAGGAGGCCTAGCGGGGGACATGAGCAGTTCTTC.

This clonotype was found many times. The V gene is TRBV6-1, the J gene TRBJ2-7; D is undetermined. Per germline, CDR1 MNHNS and CDR2 SASEGT. The length of the CDR3 is 11 residues. V was trimmed by 6 bases and J by 3 bases, leaving 6 bases between them. CDR3 DNA: TGTGCCAGCAGAGGTTACTACGAGCAGTACTTC. This sequence encodes CASRGYYEQYF.

In its sample, this clonotype was seen a few times. This chain joins TRBV28 and TRBJ2-1, with D possibly being TRBD1 or TRBD2 (5 bases each). This CDR3 contains 13 residues. Trimming removed 2 bases at V and 12 bases at J, with 14 bases between. Germline CDR1 MDHEN, CDR2 SYDVKM. CDR3 nucleotide sequence: TGTGCCAGCAGTTTAGACCAGGGACGGGGGCAGTTCTTC. Its protein is CASSLDQGRGQFF. Using reference TRBV28 and TRBJ2-1 for the parts outside the CDR3, the full variable domain is DVKVTQSSRYLVKRTGEKVFLECVQDMDHENMFWYRQDPGLGLRLIYFSYDVKMKEKGDIPEGYSVSREKKERFSLILESASTNQTSMYLCASSLDQGRGQFFGPGTRLTVL.

The chain uses TRBV20-1 and TRBJ1-4; D is possibly TRBD1 (5 bases). The germline CDR1 and CDR2 sequences are DFQATT and SNEGSKA (reference sequence). V was shortened by 6 bases and J by 7 bases, with 15 bases between the two germline ends. The CDR3 length is 13 residues. The DNA for the CDR3 is TGCAGTGCCCCCTGGCAGGGTGGTGAAAAACTGTTTTTT. Its translation is CSAPWQGGEKLFF.

This clonotype has a handful of counts. At one of its ends the junction is not consistent with the germline gene, which may arise from a read error. This chain joins TRBV12-3 or TRBV12-4 and TRBJ1-2, with a weak D call TRBD1 (6 bases). CDR3 size: 12 residues. CDR3 bases: TGTGCCAGCTCAGGGGTTAGCTATGGCTGCACCTTC. This codes for CASSGVSYGCTF.

The genes are TRBV30 and TRBJ2-1, with 10 bases fitting TRBD2. Losses at the gene ends were 7 bases for V and 6 bases for J; bases not matched to a gene: 6. Germline values: CDR1 GTSNPN, CDR2 SVGIG (reference sequence). The CDR3 length is 13 residues. CDR3 coding DNA: TGTGCCTCCCTAGCGGGGGTAGGCAATGAGCAGTTCTTC. Its protein is CASLAGVGNEQFF.

This clonotype was seen only once. A single base separates this from a much larger clone, so it may be a read error. The V gene is TRBV4-1, the J gene TRBJ1-5; 10 positions agree with TRBD1. The CDR3 is made up of 15 amino acids. The V segment lost 4 bases and the J segment 6 bases; nucleotides outside the gene matches: 6. The V gene's germline CDR1 is MGHRA and CDR2 YSYEKL. The CDR3 reads CASSRDGQGGQPQHF. In DNA form, the CDR3 reads TGCGCCAGCAGCCGAGATGGACAGGGGGGTCAGCCCCAGCATTTT.

Only a few counts were recorded for this clonotype. The rearrangement uses TRBV27 and TRBJ1-5; D remains unclear. The CDR3 covers 16 residues. Germline values: CDR1 MNHEY, CDR2 SMNVEV (reference sequence). V was clipped by 3 bases and J by 0 bases, with 12 bases between them. The CDR3: CASSFGDRLSNQPQHF. In nucleotides, the CDR3 is TGTGCCAGCAGTTTCGGGGATAGGCTTAGCAATCAGCCCCAGCATTTT.

The V gene is TRBV7-2, the J gene TRBJ2-7; D is ambiguous. TRBJ2-5 matches the DNA end more closely, so the J call is doubtful. The CDR3 sequence is 13 residues long. Germline CDR1 SGHTA, CDR2 FQGNSA. The CDR3 bases are TGTGCCAGCAGAGCTCTCCGTGGGGAGACCCAGTACTTC. Translated, it gives CASRALRGETQYF.

The chain has TRBV20-1 and TRBJ2-2; TRBD1 aligns across 7 bases. This CDR3 is 13 amino acids long. Trimming took 2 bases from V and 6 from J; bases not matched to a gene: 3. Germline-derived CDR1 and CDR2 are DFQATT and SNEGSKA (reference sequence). CDR3 residues: CSARPDRAGELFF. CDR3 DNA: TGCAGTGCTAGACCTGACAGGGCCGGGGAGCTGTTTTTT.

V is TRBV9 and J is TRBJ2-5, with 9 positions matching TRBD1. CDR1 and CDR2 (germline): SGDLS, YYNGEE. The CDR3 extends over 15 amino acids. Trimming took 0 bases from V and 11 from J; bases not matched to a gene: 11. CDR3 bases: TGTGCCAGCAGCGTAGCCGGGACAGGGAGCAATGAGCAGTACTTC. Its translation is CASSVAGTGSNEQYF. The variable domain in full, completed from reference TRBV9 and TRBJ2-5, reads DSGVTQTPKHLITATGQRVTLRCSPRSGDLSVYWYQQSLDQGLQFLIQYYNGEERAKGNILERFSAQQFPDLHSELNLSSLELGDSALYFCASSVAGTGSNEQYFGPGTRLLVL.

This clonotype was seen more than once but under ten times. The chain joins TRBV4-2 to TRBJ2-6; D is perhaps TRBD1 (6 bases). The germline V gene has CDR1 LGHNA and CDR2 YNFKEQ. This CDR3 comprises 17 residues. V lost 4 bases, J lost 1 base, and 14 bases lay in between. In nucleotides, the CDR3 is TGTGCCAGCAGCCGCAACTATCAGGGGTCTGGGGCCAACGTCCTGACTTTC. Protein: CASSRNYQGSGANVLTF.

This chain links TRBV27 with TRBJ1-1; 8 bases are a match to TRBD1. V shed 3 bases and J 0 bases; nucleotides not matched to a gene: 3. This CDR3 comprises 15 residues. The germline gives CDR1 MNHEY, CDR2 SMNVEV (reference sequence). For the CDR3, the DNA is TGTGCCAGCAGTTTCCAGGACAGGGTGAACACTGAAGCTTTCTTT. This translates into CASSFQDRVNTEAFF.

This chain links TRBV20-1 with TRBJ2-5; the D is unclear. The CDR3 has 11 residues. V was clipped by 5 bases and J by 4 bases, with 8 bases between them. CDR1 DFQATT and CDR2 SNEGSKA come from the germline V gene (reference sequence). CDR3 sequence (DNA): TGCAGTGCTTTGACCCCAGAGACCCAGTACTTC. Amino acid sequence: CSALTPETQYF.

V and J are TRBV20-1 and TRBJ2-1; the D call may be TRBD1 or TRBD2 (5 bases each). The CDR3 sequence is 15 residues long. The ends were cut back, 6 bases at V and 0 bases at J, with 15 bases in the middle. Germline lookup yields CDR1 DFQATT and CDR2 SNEGSKA (reference sequence). CDR3 sequence (DNA): TGCAGTGCAGGGGAGCCCGTTAGCTCCTACAATGAGCAGTTCTTC. Translated, it gives CSAGEPVSSYNEQFF.

V is TRBV5-1 and J is TRBJ1-1; TRBD1 agrees at 7 bases. V trimming: 4 bases; J trimming: 4 bases; junction bases outside the gene matches: 10. Germline CDR1 is SGHRS and CDR2 is YFSETQ. The CDR3 spans 15 residues. CDR3 DNA sequence: TGCGCCAGCAGCCCCGAGACAGGGAGGAGCACTGAAGCTTTCTTT. Its protein is CASSPETGRSTEAFF.

This chain uses TRBV7-8 with TRBJ1-5; D not resolved. The V end was cut by 7 bases, the J end by 0 bases, with 16 bases between. CDR1 is SGHVS, CDR2 FQNEAQ, per germline. This CDR3 comprises 16 residues. The DNA for the CDR3 is TGTGCCAGCACCGCCACGCGGGTGAATAGCAATCAGCCCCAGCATTTT. Its translation is CASTATRVNSNQPQHF.

This clonotype was found a few times. V gene TRBV2 combines with J gene TRBJ1-2, with a possible D match to TRBD1 (6 bases). The CDR3 has 13 residues. The germline V gene encodes CDR1 SNHLY and CDR2 FYNNEI. V lost 4 bases, J lost 6 bases, and 12 bases lay in between. The DNA for the CDR3 is TGTGCCAGCAGTGGGGTCGGGGGGCATGGCTACACCTTC. It translates to CASSGVGGHGYTF.

This clonotype was picked up many times. The genes are TRBV7-9 and TRBJ1-4; D remains unclear. Germline V CDR1 and CDR2: SEHNR, FQNEAQ (reference sequence). With 5 bases removed from V and 7 bases from J, the gap between germline ends came to 8 bases. The CDR3 has 12 amino acids. The CDR3 here is CASSRRPEKLFF. CDR3 nucleotides: TGTGCCAGCAGCCGTAGACCTGAAAAACTGTTTTTT.